The 2 T cell receptor beta chains listed next were all sequenced from one sample in a study of blood T cell repertoires in COVID-19. Some clones are missing from TCRdb's copy, which holds only in-frame ones; the method was immunoSEQ multiplex PCR. There are 140,000 to 150,000 clones in the sample; 84% occur only once, and around 5% lies in the top ten. Sequencing was done on a sample of peripheral blood. All receptors come from a human donor in a cohort sampled during active COVID-19.

This rearrangement joins TRBV6-5 to TRBJ2-1, with 7 bases identical to TRBD2. The ends lost 6 bases at V and 6 bases at J; junction bases unmatched: 11. The CDR3 contains 15 residues. Germline V gene lookup returns CDR1 MNHEY and CDR2 SVGAGI. The CDR3 bases are TGTGCCAGCAGCCCCGGGGGGTATAGTTCCAATGAGCAGTTCTTC. The encoded protein is CASSPGGYSSNEQFF.

The chain carries TRBV30 and TRBJ1-3; D uncertain. With 8 bases removed from V and 6 bases from J, the gap between germline ends came to 17 bases. CDR3 length: 13 residues. Per the germline V gene, CDR1 is GTSNPN and CDR2 is SVGIG (reference sequence). This CDR3 is CAAPDNGKNTIYF. The CDR3 DNA follows: TGTGCCGCCCCCGACAACGGAAAAAACACCATATATTTT.